A selection of T cell receptor beta chains follows, all from one sample in a study of CD8 T cells in seronegative destructive rheumatoid arthritis. Only in-frame clones appear in the TCRdb table, and some are missing; sequencing was by immunoSEQ multiplex PCR. The sample lists about 12,000 clones; 83% were seen once. Sequencing was carried out using CD8+ T cells from blood. These receptor sequences come from a woman aged 30-49 years with seronegative destructive rheumatoid arthritis. CDR3s include the opening cysteine and the closing phenylalanine or tryptophan. D genes are given only for firm matches. Clone size is not always given. Where it is, it says once, few, many or a class for expanded clones.

>.|TRBD1|TRBV28|TRBJ2-7
CASTRTGFEQYF
TGTGCCAGCACCCGGACAGGGTTCGAGCAGTACTTC
>.|.|TRBV9|TRBJ2-5
CASSVGAEETQYF
TGTGCCAGCAGCGTAGGGGCAGAAGAGACCCAGTACTTC
>.|TRBD1|TRBV30|TRBJ2-7
CAWSRDRAYEQYF
TGTGCCTGGAGTAGGGACAGAGCGTACGAGCAGTACTTC
>.|.|TRBV6-1|TRBJ2-1
CASSLEGSSYNEQFF
TGTGCCAGCAGTTTGGAGGGGAGCTCCTACAATGAGCAGTTCTTC
>once|.|TRBV25-1|TRBJ1-5
CASSSGGQPQHF
TGTGCCAGCAGTTCGGGGGGACAGCCCCAGCATTTT
>.|.|TRBV29-1|TRBJ1-1
CSVEDLLGARAFF
TGCAGCGTTGAAGATCTGTTGGGGGCTCGGGCTTTCTTT
>.|TRBD1|TRBV14|TRBJ2-1
CASSPGQGGDEQFF
TGTGCCAGCAGCCCCGGACAGGGTGGGGATGAGCAGTTCTTC
>.|.|TRBV5-1|TRBJ2-3
CAVSQGGTDTQYF
TGCGCGGTCTCGCAGGGAGGTACAGATACGCAGTATTTT
>once|.|TRBV7-6|TRBJ1-1
CASSSTGLMNTEAFF
TGTGCCAGCAGCTCTACAGGATTGATGAACACTGAAGCTTTCTTT
>.|TRBD1|TRBV5-1|TRBJ2-7
CASSLAGQATYEQYF
TGTGCCAGCAGCTTGGCGGGACAGGCAACCTACGAGCAGTACTTC
>.|.|TRBV27|TRBJ1-6
CASSNQSPPLHF
TGTGCCAGCAGCAATCAATCCCCCCCCCTCCACTTT
>.|.|TRBV5-4|TRBJ1-2
CASSGEGRGYTF
TGTGCCAGCAGCGGTGAGGGCAGGGGCTACACCTTC
>.|TRBD1|TRBV9|TRBJ2-2
CASSPWTGYGTGELFF
TGTGCCAGCAGCCCCTGGACAGGGTATGGCACCGGGGAGCTGTTTTTT
>.|.|TRBV29-1|TRBJ2-1
CSVEEGGPGQFF
TGCAGCGTTGAAGAGGGCGGGCCAGGACAGTTCTTC
>.|.|TRBV7-6|TRBJ2-7
CASSLEGGIGREQYF
TGTGCCAGCAGCTTAGAGGGCGGGATAGGGCGCGAGCAGTACTTC
>.|TRBD1|TRBV27|TRBJ2-3
CASSLGQGYTDTQYF
TGTGCCAGCAGCCTTGGACAGGGCTACACAGATACGCAGTATTTT
>.|TRBD1|TRBV28|TRBJ2-5
CASSWDRWGEETQYF
TGTGCCAGCAGCTGGGACAGGTGGGGGGAGGAGACCCAGTACTTC
>.|.|TRBV6-6|TRBJ2-3
CASSPLAIASADTQYF
TGTGCCAGCAGCCCTCTAGCAATAGCTTCGGCAGATACGCAGTATTTT
>.|.|TRBV2|TRBJ2-7
CASSGEQSYEQYF
TGTGCCAGCAGTGGGGAGCAGTCCTACGAGCAGTACTTC
>.|.|TRBV7-2|TRBJ1-6
CASSSAGTYLHF
TGTGCCAGCAGCTCTGCCGGGACTTACCTCCACTTT
>once|TRBD2|TRBV28|TRBJ2-3
CASSFGVSGGTDTQYF
TGTGCCAGCAGTTTCGGGGTTAGCGGGGGTACAGATACGCAGTATTTT
>.|TRBD2|TRBV10-3|TRBJ2-2
CAISETTSGGHNTGELFF
TGTGCCATCAGTGAAACGACTAGCGGGGGTCACAACACCGGGGAGCTGTTTTTT
>.|TRBD2|TRBV29-1|TRBJ2-1
CSVDPAGEGSYNEQFF
TGCAGCGTTGATCCCGCTGGGGAGGGCTCCTACAATGAGCAGTTCTTC
>.|.|TRBV19|TRBJ2-1
CATVGGRPTGGTYNEQFF
TGTGCCACAGTGGGGGGGCGACCCACGGGGGGAACCTACAATGAGCAGTTCTTC
>.|TRBD1|TRBV11-3|TRBJ1-4
CASRLRQGALRKDEKLFF
TGTGCCAGCAGACTAAGACAGGGGGCGTTAAGGAAGGATGAAAAACTGTTTTTT
>few|.|TRBV4-1|TRBJ1-1
CASSQDREHTEAFF
TGCGCCAGCAGCCAAGACAGGGAACACACTGAAGCTTTCTTT
>.|.|TRBV11-2|TRBJ2-7
CASSLLLGGEQYF
TGTGCCAGCAGCCTCCTGCTAGGTGGCGAGCAGTACTTC
>.|TRBD1|TRBV6-1|TRBJ2-3
CASSNRDRVVDTQYF
TGTGCCAGCAGTAACCGGGACAGGGTGGTAGATACGCAGTATTTT
>.|.|TRBV15|TRBJ2-5
CATSRERQVSVVRETQYF
TGTGCCACCAGCAGAGAGAGACAGGTATCGGTTGTCAGAGAGACCCAGTACTTC
>few|TRBD2|TRBV6-1|TRBJ2-1
CASSDESGGAGEQFF
TGTGCCAGCAGTGATGAAAGCGGGGGGGCGGGTGAGCAGTTCTTC
>.|.|TRBV28|TRBJ2-2
CASSFLGAGGELFF
TGTGCCAGCAGTTTTTTGGGGGCTGGCGGGGAGCTGTTTTTT
>.|TRBD2|TRBV5-1|TRBJ2-1
CASSPGLAGSNEQFF
TGCGCCAGCAGCCCCGGACTAGCCGGGAGCAATGAGCAGTTCTTC
>.|.|TRBV2|TRBJ1-5
CASSEARDTYSNQPQHF
TGTGCCAGCAGTGAAGCTCGGGACACTTATAGCAATCAGCCCCAGCATTTT
>.|TRBD2|TRBV9|TRBJ2-1
CASSASSGGGYEQFF
TGTGCCAGCAGCGCATCTAGCGGGGGGGGATATGAGCAGTTCTTC
>large|.|TRBV7-9|TRBJ1-1
CASSYLGGSEAFF
TGTGCCAGCAGCTATCTGGGAGGATCTGAAGCTTTCTTT
>.|.|TRBV16|TRBJ1-5
CASSQKTDRSNQPQHF
TGTGCCAGCAGCCAAAAGACGGACAGAAGCAATCAGCCCCAGCATTTT
>.|.|TRBV5-6|TRBJ1-4
CASSLRRTVPVYEKLFF
TGTGCCAGCAGCTTGCGGAGGACGGTGCCAGTTTACGAAAAACTGTTTTTT